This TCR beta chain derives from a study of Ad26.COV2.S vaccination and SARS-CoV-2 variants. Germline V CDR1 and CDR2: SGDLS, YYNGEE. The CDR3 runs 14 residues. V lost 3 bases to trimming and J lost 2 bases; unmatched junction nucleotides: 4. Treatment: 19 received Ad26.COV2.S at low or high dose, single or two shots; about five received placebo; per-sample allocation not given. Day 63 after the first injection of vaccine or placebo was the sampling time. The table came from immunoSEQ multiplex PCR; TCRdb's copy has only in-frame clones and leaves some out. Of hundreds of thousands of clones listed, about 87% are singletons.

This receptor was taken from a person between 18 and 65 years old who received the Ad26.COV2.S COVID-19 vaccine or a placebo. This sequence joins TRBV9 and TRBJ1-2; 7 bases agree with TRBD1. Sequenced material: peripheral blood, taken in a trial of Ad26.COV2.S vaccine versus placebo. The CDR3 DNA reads TGTGCCAGCAGCGGACAGGGTACGAACTATGGCTACACCTTC. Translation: CASSGQGTNYGYTF.